These T cell receptor beta chains were read from a single sample in a study of blood T cell repertoires in COVID-19. The protocol was immunoSEQ multiplex PCR, while the TCRdb copy is restricted to in-frame clones and leaves out a portion. The data show about 240,000 clones, with more than 85% seen just once and about 9.3% held by the top ten. Sequencing was carried out using PBMCs or T cells enriched from blood (not recorded which). The receptors were gathered from a man in his forties who had recovered from COVID-19. Both conserved end residues are trimmed from each CDR3. Fields, in order: V gene, CDR3 length, CDR3 protein.

>TRBV7-9|17
ASSLVLTTGVPMGYGYT
>TRBV3-1/TRBV3-2|15
ASSYPPGTSGQETQY
>TRBV5-1|14
ASSFLAGGYTGELF
>TRBV5-1|11
ASSLGRADTQY
>TRBV4-2|13
ASSQEGQNTGELF
>TRBV5-1|13
ASSLGQGNNSPLH
>TRBV12-5|14
ASVRDSAVAKNIQY
>TRBV6-5|13
ASSPQGAFSYEQY
>TRBV28|14
ASSLDRALAKNIQY
>TRBV29-1|13
SAGRGGRMNTEAF
>TRBV30|9
AWSPGVSYT
>TRBV11-1|13
ASSLRLQGVSPLH
>TRBV19|11
ASSISGLYEQY
>TRBV9|13
ASSVGVREKETQY
>TRBV9|12
ASSVGGSRSPLH
>TRBV7-9|12
ASSPPGIGYGYT
>TRBV5-4|13
ASSRDRVSEETQY
>TRBV2|13
ASSEGLRQNQPQH
>TRBV24-1|15
ATSDYPGTSGTDTQY
>TRBV11-3|14
ASSLGVSGGEETQY
>TRBV27|13
ASSTRDRGTYEQY
>TRBV10-3|13
AIRPGTRDTGELF
>TRBV28|12
ASRGTGDTGELF
>TRBV5-1|13
ASSTGYGSYNEQF
>TRBV7-6|13
ASSRGTSANYEQY
>TRBV18|13
ASSPQGVSGNTIY
>TRBV19|11
ASSPHNTDTQY
>TRBV13|16
ASSHSSPGGAPGEKLF
>TRBV6-5|13
ASSSQGVLTDTQY
>TRBV14|11
ASSQEQYSPLH
>TRBV9|14
ASSGNLAGGTDTQY
>TRBV18|13
ASSPDLGPGETQY
>TRBV19|15
ASSVLEIPFSTDTQY
>TRBV7-9|13
ASSSPTSGAYEQY
>TRBV14|11
ASRADIASPLH
>TRBV20-1|12
SASLKDRGRGYT
>TRBV19|11
ASRASGRNEQY
>TRBV4-1|16
ASSQGLAGGPYYNEQF
>TRBV2|13
ASSAGQEMGETQY
>TRBV5-4|16
ASPSMPKGLAGGNEQF
>TRBV7-2|12
ASSLVTGAYEQY
>TRBV10-3|11
AISDQGRNGYT
>TRBV6-5|13
ASSYSRGGGQPQH
>TRBV3-1/TRBV3-2|13
ASSPGQYSNQPQH
>TRBV1|13
TSSQAPTGQETQY
>TRBV4-3|14
ASSQGGLAGERELF
>TRBV12-3/TRBV12-4|11
ASSRTTTGELF
>TRBV19|14
ASSIKRTGAGNTIY